This T cell receptor beta chain comes out of a study of blood T cell repertoires in COVID-19. Methods used by the authors: Estimation of nucleated cell counts was performed using reference gene primer amplification. Repertoires were generated with immunoSEQ multiplex PCR, while TCRdb's copy carries only in-frame clones and drops some. The V and J calls and clone size were taken over from that table, and D and trimming were inferred from the DNA. The sample includes some 150,000 clones, about 87% of them seen just once. Germline V CDR1 and CDR2: SGHTA, FQGNSA. CDR3 length: 14 residues. Between the trimmed V and J ends, which lost 3 bases and 5 bases, there was a span of 11 bases.

The origin of this receptor is a woman in her forties or fifties with active or convalescent COVID-19. Sequencing was carried out using peripheral blood. The chain couples TRBV7-2 to TRBJ2-1; D is unresolved. The CDR3 sequence: CASSFFSTDNEQFF. The CDR3 DNA reads as TGTGCCAGCAGCTTTTTCTCCACGGACAATGAGCAGTTCTTC.